This TCR beta chain was identified in a study of T cell responses to AZD1222 COVID-19 vaccine. Overall study findings and caveats: Donor demographics were predominantly white British with a female majority; clonal diversity may be underestimated.

Clones were read by immunoSEQ multiplex PCR, and TCRdb kept only the in-frame ones, dropping some. The sample shows under 150,000 clones, roughly 93% of them seen only once. As regards this clone: What it binds is not known.

The CDR3 sequence is 15 residues long. Trimming shortened V by 1 base and J by 0 bases, and 9 bases separated the two germline ends. Per the germline V gene, CDR1 is SGHDN and CDR2 is FVKESK. V usage is TRBV14 and J usage is TRBJ1-1; D is ambiguous. The clonotype was recovered from an adult in good health. The sample here was peripheral blood, taken on day 0 of AZD1222 vaccination. CDR3 nucleotides: TGTGCCAGCAGCCAAGTCTCTAGGATGAACACTGAAGCTTTCTTT. Its protein product is CASSQVSRMNTEAFF.